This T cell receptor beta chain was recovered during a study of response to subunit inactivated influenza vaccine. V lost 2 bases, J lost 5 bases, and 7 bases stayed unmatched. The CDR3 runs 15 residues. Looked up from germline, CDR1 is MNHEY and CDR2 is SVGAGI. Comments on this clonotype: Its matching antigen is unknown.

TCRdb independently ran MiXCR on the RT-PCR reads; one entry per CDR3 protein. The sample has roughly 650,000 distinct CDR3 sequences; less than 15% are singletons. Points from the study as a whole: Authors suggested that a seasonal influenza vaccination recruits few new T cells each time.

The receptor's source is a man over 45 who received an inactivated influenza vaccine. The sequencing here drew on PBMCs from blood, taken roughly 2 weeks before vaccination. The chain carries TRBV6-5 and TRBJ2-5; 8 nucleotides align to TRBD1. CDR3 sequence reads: CASSYESGGIETQYF. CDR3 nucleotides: TGTGCCAGCAGTTACGAGTCAGGGGGCATTGAGACCCAGTACTTC.